The subject of this entry is one TCR beta chain. Its antigen is unidentified. This entry comes from a study of vaccination effects on CD4 cells after COVID-19. On the study more broadly: BNT162b2 vaccine or mRNA-1273 vaccine was given to participants in two doses.

Before sequencing took place, the ViraFEST assay used viral peptide pools to expand antigen-specific CD4+ T cells. Subsequent to a culture period of under twelve days, CD4+ T cells were isolated. According to the study, vaccine recipients showed no prior SARS-CoV-2 infection and negative nucleocapsid antibodies. Half the medium was swapped for IL-2 medium on days 3 and 7. The CDR3 consists of 14 residues. V was trimmed by 6 bases and J by 0 bases, leaving 9 bases between them. Germline V gene lookup returns CDR1 MNHEY and CDR2 SMNVEV (reference sequence). Study observations and caveats: Cross-reactivity toward common cold coronaviruses was confined to only 1 of 255 vaccine-induced clones in healthy vaccinees. Convalescent patients were scarce, and early post-infection timepoints were absent.

TCRdb keeps only in-frame clones here, not all; method: immunoSEQ multiplex PCR. The profile covers approximately 76,000 clones, with around 79% appearing a single time and 8% to 11% taken by the ten largest. The chain carries TRBV27 and TRBJ1-5; D possibly corresponds to TRBD1 (5 bases). The origin of this receptor is a human donor who received a COVID-19 vaccine. Material: CD4+ T cells from PBMCs cultured with SARS-CoV-2 spike peptides, obtained before COVID-19 vaccination. The DNA for the CDR3 is TGTGCCAGCAGACGGCAGGGTAGCAATCAGCCCCAGCATTTT. Translating it yields CASRRQGSNQPQHF.